The 32 T cell receptor beta chains below were found in one sample sequenced in a study of high-grade serous ovarian cancer treatment subgroups. The tumor samples were collected prior to definitive surgery or chemotherapy. Assay: immunoSEQ multiplex PCR; the TCRdb copy retains only in-frame clones and omits some. The table lists 1,500 or so clones, roughly two thirds of them singletons. Sequencing input: tumor tissue. Receptor source: a human donor with high-grade serous ovarian cancer.

This chain joins TRBV5-4 and TRBJ1-4; 8 positions agree with TRBD1. The CDR3 has 17 amino acids. The J segment lost 0 bases and the V segment lost 4 bases, leaving 8 bases of the junction unmatched. CDR1 SGHNT and CDR2 YYREEE come from the germline V gene (reference sequence). The CDR3: CASSQAQGAATNEKLFF. CDR3 in DNA: TGTGCCAGCAGCCAAGCTCAGGGGGCAGCAACTAATGAAAAACTGTTTTTT. Supplemented by reference TRBV5-4 and TRBJ1-4, the full variable domain reads ETGVTQSPTHLIKTRGQQVTLRCSSQSGHNTVSWYQQALGQGPQFIFQYYREEENGRGNFPPRFSGLQFPNYSSELNVNALELDDSALYLCASSQAQGAATNEKLFFGSGTQLSVL.

The chain employs TRBV18 and TRBJ1-1; no firm D call. CDR1 is KGHSH and CDR2 is LQKENI in the germline V gene. V lost 4 bases and J 5 bases, leaving 14 bases between the germline ends. The CDR3 has 14 residues. In nucleotides, the CDR3 is TGTGCCAGCTCACTCAATTATAAAGGGACTGAAGCTTTCTTT. Its protein is CASSLNYKGTEAFF.

In its sample, this clone was seen a few times. V is TRBV7-6 and J is TRBJ2-3; D gene unclear. The germline CDR1 and CDR2 sequences are SGHVS and FNYEAQ. This CDR3 region has 11 residues. V lost 2 bases and J lost 5, with 2 bases in between. The DNA for the CDR3 is TGTGCCAGCAGCTTACTAGATACGCAGTATTTT. Encoded protein: CASSLLDTQYF.

The chain carries TRBV7-6 and TRBJ2-5; D gene uncertain. Trimming removed 5 bases at V and 1 base at J, with 8 bases between. CDR3 length equals 13 residues. Germline V gene data show CDR1 as SGHVS and CDR2 as FNYEAQ. The CDR3 region is CASSPTTQETQYF. Written as DNA, the CDR3 is TGTGCCAGCAGCCCTACGACCCAAGAGACCCAGTACTTC.

This chain links TRBV5-8 with TRBJ2-2; TRBD1 aligns across 8 bases. The CDR3 covers 16 residues. J gave up 3 bases and V 0 bases, and 4 bases lay outside the gene matches. Germline V CDR1 and CDR2: SGHTS, YDEGEE. The CDR3 DNA reads as TGTGCCAGCAGCTTGGATTCAGGGGGCTACACCGGGGAGCTGTTTTTT. It yields the protein CASSLDSGGYTGELFF. The whole variable domain, filled in from reference TRBV5-8 and TRBJ2-2, reads EAGVTQSPTHLIKTRGQQATLRCSPISGHTSVYWYQQALGLGLQFLLWYDEGEERNRGNFPPRFSGRQFPNYSSELNVNALELEDSALYLCASSLDSGGYTGELFFGEGSRLTVL.

The chain combines TRBV6-6 with TRBJ2-7; D possibly corresponds to TRBD2 (7 bases). Germline CDR1 and CDR2: MNHNY and SVGAGI (reference sequence). Trimming took 10 bases from V and 5 from J, leaving 15 bases between them. CDR3 length: 12 residues. As DNA, the CDR3 is TGTGCCACTGGGGGGGCTTGGAACGAGCAGTACTTC. Protein product: CATGGAWNEQYF.

This chain uses TRBV5-6 with TRBJ1-2; D uncertain. Germline V gene lookup returns CDR1 SGHDT and CDR2 YYEEEE. Trimming took 0 bases from V and 2 from J, leaving 11 bases between them. CDR3 length: 15 amino acids. The CDR3 DNA reads as TGTGCCAGCAGCTTGGGTATCACAGCAAACTATGGCTACACCTTC. Protein product: CASSLGITANYGYTF.

The chain recombines TRBV19 with TRBJ1-5, with a weak D call TRBD1 (5 bases). Between the trimmed V and J ends, which lost 3 bases and 3 bases, there was a span of 12 bases. CDR1 LNHDA and CDR2 SQIVND come from the germline V gene (reference sequence). This CDR3 contains 15 residues. The CDR3, as DNA: TGTGCCAGTAGTATGGCGAGGGACTACAATCAGCCCCAGCATTTT. Translation gives CASSMARDYNQPQHF.

As to this clone: One end of the junction fails to match germline, which may point to a read error. V usage is TRBV7-9 and J usage is TRBJ2-2; 11 bases align to TRBD1. Germline assignment: CDR1 SEHNR and CDR2 FQNEAQ (reference sequence). CDR3 length: 16 amino acids. CDR3 protein: CASSTGTGGSTGEPFF. CDR3 nucleotides: TGTGCCAGCAGCACCGGGACAGGGGGTTCCACCGGGGAGCCGTTTTTT.

The chain is built from TRBV7-2 and TRBJ1-6; tentative D call: TRBD1 (6 bases). Per germline, CDR1 SGHTA and CDR2 FQGNSA. CDR3 length: 14 residues. V shed 5 bases and J shed 7 bases, with 12 bases lying between them. The DNA of the CDR3 is TGTGCCAGCAGCCCCGGACAGACCAATTCACCCCTCCACTTT. Protein: CASSPGQTNSPLHF.

This chain joins TRBV19 and TRBJ2-1; TRBD1 might be the D (5 bases). Germline V lookup: CDR1 LNHDA, CDR2 SQIVND (reference sequence). V was shortened by 3 bases and J by 2 bases, with 14 bases between the two germline ends. The CDR3 totals 16 residues. The CDR3 sequence: CASSISVGVTYNEQFF. For the CDR3, the DNA is TGTGCCAGTAGTATCTCTGTAGGGGTCACCTACAATGAGCAGTTCTTC.

This sequence joins TRBV19 and TRBJ2-1, with TRBD2 matching 7 bases. The germline gives CDR1 LNHDA, CDR2 SQIVND (reference sequence). The CDR3 spans 15 residues. J gave up 4 bases and V 1 base, and 4 bases lay outside the gene matches. The CDR3 region has the DNA TGTGCCAGTAGTATAGGCGGGAGATATTACAATGAGCAGTTCTTC. Translating gives CASSIGGRYYNEQFF.

This chain links TRBV5-1 with TRBJ2-2, with no clear D. CDR3 length: 14 amino acids. V gave up 0 bases and J gave up 2 bases, with 5 bases separating them. Germline CDR1 SGHRS, CDR2 YFSETQ. The chain's CDR3 is CASSLDSNTGELFF. In DNA, the CDR3 is TGCGCCAGCAGCTTGGACAGTAACACCGGGGAGCTGTTTTTT.

The rearrangement uses TRBV19 and TRBJ2-3; D possibly corresponds to TRBD1 (5 bases). Trimming took 5 bases from V and 0 from J, leaving 12 bases between them. The length of the CDR3 is 15 residues. Per germline, CDR1 LNHDA and CDR2 SQIVND (reference sequence). The CDR3 is CASSPSTVSTDTQYF. The DNA for the CDR3 is TGTGCCAGTAGTCCTTCGACAGTTAGCACAGATACGCAGTATTTT.

The rearrangement joins TRBV4-1 to TRBJ2-2, with 7 bases lining up with TRBD1. The CDR3 is 15 residues long. Germline V gene sequence: CDR1 MGHRA, CDR2 YSYEKL. V was clipped by 2 bases and J by 7 bases; unmatched bases: 7. DNA for the CDR3: TGCGCCAGCAGCCAATGGACAGGCGCGGTCGGGGAGCTGTTTTTT. Its protein is CASSQWTGAVGELFF.

This clone was counted between two and nine times. The chain employs TRBV11-3 and TRBJ2-2; 10 bases are shared with TRBD1. J was trimmed by 3 bases and V by 1 base; bases with no gene match: 2. The length of the CDR3 is 16 residues. Germline-derived CDR1 and CDR2 are SGHNT and YENEEA. CDR3 region: CASSLAGTGDTGELFF. The CDR3 DNA reads as TGTGCCAGCAGCTTAGCCGGGACAGGGGACACCGGGGAGCTGTTTTTT.

The chain uses TRBV5-6 and TRBJ2-1, with TRBD2 identical over 11 bases. The V gene end was trimmed by 3 bases and the J gene end by 8 bases; junction bases not matched to a gene: 19. Germline-derived CDR1 and CDR2 are SGHDT and YYEEEE. CDR3 length: 19 amino acids. The CDR3 reads CASSSGLAGLEWRQDEQFF. In DNA, the CDR3 is TGTGCCAGCAGCTCCGGACTAGCGGGCCTAGAGTGGCGTCAGGATGAGCAGTTCTTC.

The J gene is TRBJ2-5, the V gene TRBV5-4, with D possibly matching TRBD1 (6 bases). Trimming shortened V by 2 bases and J by 2 bases, and 10 bases separated the two germline ends. Germline V gene data show CDR1 as SGHNT and CDR2 as YYREEE (reference sequence). The CDR3 has 14 residues. For the CDR3, the DNA is TGTGCCAGCAGCTTTGCCAGGGGACAAGAGACCCAGTACTTC. Translation gives CASSFARGQETQYF.

This clone was detected only a few times. This chain joins TRBV27 and TRBJ2-7; 8 bases match TRBD1. This CDR3 is 14 amino acids long. Germline V gene data show CDR1 as MNHEY and CDR2 as SMNVEV (reference sequence). V lost 3 bases to trimming and J lost 4 bases; unmatched junction nucleotides: 5. The CDR3 DNA is TGTGCCAGCAGTTTTGAGGGACAGGAGTACGAGCAGTACTTC. It translates to CASSFEGQEYEQYF.

Only a few counts were recorded for this clone. This rearrangement joins TRBV10-1 to TRBJ1-5; D might be TRBD1 (6 bases). With 0 bases removed from V and 10 bases from J, the gap between germline ends came to 19 bases. This CDR3 contains 16 residues. Per the germline V gene, CDR1 is WNHNN and CDR2 is SYGVQD (reference sequence). CDR3 coding DNA: TGCGCCAGCAGTGAGTCTGGCCGGGACATCAGGTACCCCCAGCATTTT. Protein product: CASSESGRDIRYPQHF.

In this sample, this clone turned up once. Relative to the germline gene, one junction end is altered; a read error may explain this. The chain has TRBV7-7 and TRBJ2-5; unclear D gene. Germline lookup yields CDR1 SSHAT and CDR2 FNYEAQ (reference sequence). CDR3 size: 14 residues. CDR3 amino acids: CASSLAQAKETQYF. For the CDR3, the DNA is TGTGCTAGCAGCTTAGCCCAAGCGAAGGAGACCCAGTACTTC.

This chain connects TRBV12-5 to TRBJ2-1, with D possibly TRBD2 on 7 matching bases. This CDR3 is 23 amino acids long. In germline, CDR1 is LGHNT, CDR2 FRNRAP. Deletions cut 6 bases from V and 0 bases from J, with 36 bases between. The CDR3 nucleotides read TGTGCTAGTGGCTTCGAGCCCCGAGTGGAGGGGGAGGGCGGGTTCCGCTCCTACAATGAGCAGTTCTTC. It encodes CASGFEPRVEGEGGFRSYNEQFF.

The rearrangement joins TRBV6-6 to TRBJ2-3; 14 bases are shared with TRBD2. V lost 5 bases and J lost 11; bases outside the gene matches: 9. The CDR3 covers 15 residues. Germline V gives CDR1 MNHNY, CDR2 SVGAGI (reference sequence). CDR3 DNA: TGTGCCAGCAGTGAGCTGGGACTAGCGGGGGTTCGGCAGTATTTT. Amino acids: CASSELGLAGVRQYF.

The chain uses TRBV4-2 and TRBJ2-5; 11 nucleotides match TRBD2. With 1 base clipped from V and 2 bases from J, the junction kept 12 bases outside the gene matches. CDR3 length: 19 amino acids. CDR1 LGHNA and CDR2 YNFKEQ come from the germline V gene. Here the CDR3 reads CASSQGASGGLTLQETQYF. The DNA of the CDR3 is TGTGCCAGCAGCCAAGGGGCTAGCGGGGGGCTCACTCTTCAAGAGACCCAGTACTTC.

The J gene is TRBJ2-5, the V gene TRBV7-3; 10 bases fit TRBD2. After removal of 8 bases from V and 3 bases from J, the junction contained 18 bases not matched to a gene. The germline CDR1 and CDR2 sequences are SGHTA and FQGTGA. The CDR3 totals 18 residues. The CDR3 DNA follows: TGTGCCAGCGGTTGCTCGGCTAGCGGGGGATCGGGTGAAGAGACCCAGTACTTC. It is translated as CASGCSASGGSGEETQYF.

The chain links TRBV30 to TRBJ1-4; D is uncertain. Deletions cut 0 bases from V and 5 bases from J, with 13 bases between. CDR3 size: 15 residues. Per the germline V gene, CDR1 is GTSNPN and CDR2 is SVGIG (reference sequence). The CDR3 reads CAWSVPWMKNEKLFF. As DNA, the CDR3 is TGTGCCTGGAGTGTACCGTGGATGAAAAATGAAAAACTGTTTTTT.

This clone has only a few counts. This rearrangement joins TRBV23-1 to TRBJ1-3; D possibly corresponds to TRBD1 (5 bases). TRBV23-1 is an ORF, and what it does is uncertain. This CDR3 has 18 residues. Trimming took off 2 bases at V and 2 bases at J, with 19 bases between the two ends. This CDR3 is CASSQDRGPGHPGNTIYF. In DNA form, the CDR3 reads TGCGCCAGCAGTCAAGACAGAGGACCAGGGCATCCTGGAAACACCATATATTTT.

J is TRBJ2-3 and V is TRBV6-6; 9 nucleotides line up with TRBD1. The CDR3 runs to 14 residues. Germline lookup yields CDR1 MNHNY and CDR2 SVGAGI (reference sequence). Trimming at V came to 0 bases and at J to 6 bases, leaving 1 base not matched to a gene. CDR3 loop: CASSYSGTGDTQYF. DNA of the CDR3: TGTGCCAGCAGTTACTCCGGGACAGGGGATACGCAGTATTTT.

This clone was recorded once. This chain connects TRBV27 to TRBJ2-7, with D perhaps TRBD2 (5 bases). The germline V gene has CDR1 MNHEY and CDR2 SMNVEV (reference sequence). This CDR3 is built from 12 residues. The CDR3 protein is CASRGYGYEQYF. In nucleotides, the CDR3 is TGTGCGAGCCGGGGATATGGATACGAGCAGTACTTC.

The chain joins TRBV7-1 to TRBJ2-2, with TRBD1 matching 10 bases. TRBV7-1 is an ORF, with its function uncertain. The CDR3 contains 16 residues. V shed 4 bases, J shed 3 bases, and the junction held 5 bases outside the gene matches. CDR3 in amino acids: CASSLAGTGDTGELFF. The CDR3, as DNA: TGTGCCAGCAGCTTAGCCGGGACAGGGGACACCGGGGAGCTGTTTTTT.

This clone occurred a few times. The chain joins TRBV11-3 to TRBJ1-3, with unresolved D. The CDR3 sequence is 14 residues long. CDR1 and CDR2 (germline): SGHNT, YENEEA. Trimming removed 5 bases at V and 1 base at J, with 9 bases between. As DNA, the CDR3 is TGTGCCAGCAGCCGAGGAGTATCTGGAAACACCATATATTTT. It codes for CASSRGVSGNTIYF.

The rearrangement uses TRBV7-9 and TRBJ2-7, with 7 bases fitting TRBD2. This CDR3 comprises 12 residues. V shed 5 bases and J 4 bases; nucleotides not matched to a gene: 2. The germline CDR1 and CDR2 sequences are SEHNR and FQNEAQ (reference sequence). CDR3 region: CASSPRGYEQYF. CDR3 nucleotide sequence: TGTGCCAGCAGCCCGCGGGGGTACGAGCAGTACTTC.